A selection of T cell receptor beta chains follows, all from one sample in a study of OX40 agonist ivuxolimab in advanced cancers. Using immunoSEQ multiplex PCR, the repertoire was profiled, and TCRdb retains in-frame clones only, with some absent. The profile shows several thousand clones, more than 75% of them singletons. Source: CD4+ or CD8+ T cells sorted from blood, taken in a trial of the OX40 agonist ivuxolimab. Receptor source: an adult with an advanced solid tumor such as melanoma, head and neck, liver or kidney cancer. The CDR3 runs from the conserved cysteine through the conserved F or W. A D gene is named only where the DNA matches it firmly. Clone sizes are given selectively: once, few, many, or a class where the clone is expanded.

j_call v_call d_call clone_size cdr3_nt cdr3_aa
TRBJ2-7 TRBV6-6 . . TGTGCCAGCAGTTACTCGATAGAGGGATCCTACGAGCAGTACTTC CASSYSIEGSYEQYF
TRBJ2-2 TRBV6-5 . . TGTGCCAGCAGTTTTTTAGGTGGGACGAACACCGGGGAGCTGTTTTTT CASSFLGGTNTGELFF
TRBJ2-7 TRBV30 TRBD2 . TGTGCCTGGGACCGACTAGCGGGAGGCTACGAGCAGTACTTC CAWDRLAGGYEQYF
TRBJ2-2 TRBV7-9 . . TGTGCCAGCAGCTTAGCCGGGGAGCTGTTTTTT CASSLAGELFF
TRBJ2-7 TRBV4-2 TRBD1 once TGTGCCAGCAGCCAAACCCCGGGACAGATAAACGAGCAGTACTTC CASSQTPGQINEQYF
TRBJ2-2 TRBV19 . once TGTGCCAGTAGTATAATCCGTCGCCGGACCGGGGAGCTGTTTTTT CASSIIRRRTGELFF
TRBJ2-6 TRBV6-4 TRBD1 . TGTGCCAGCAGTGGGGACAGGAGGAGCTCTGGGGCCAACGTCCTGACTTTC CASSGDRRSSGANVLTF
TRBJ2-7 TRBV5-1 TRBD2 . TGCGCCAGCAGCTTCCGACTAGCGGGAGTCGAGCAGTACTTC CASSFRLAGVEQYF
TRBJ2-7 TRBV6-1 TRBD1 . TGTGCCAGCACTTGGACAGGTACCTACGAGCAGTACTTC CASTWTGTYEQYF
TRBJ2-7 TRBV28 TRBD2 . TGTGCCGGCAGTGGAATAGCGGGAGGATCCTACGAGCAGTACTTC CAGSGIAGGSYEQYF
TRBJ2-1 TRBV6-4 TRBD2 . TGTGCCAGCAGTGAGAGGACTAGCGCCCACAATGAGCAGTTCTTC CASSERTSAHNEQFF
TRBJ2-3 TRBV11-2 . once TGTGCCAGCAGCTTAGAACCAGGTCCCCGAGATACGCAGTATTTT CASSLEPGPRDTQYF
TRBJ2-7 TRBV5-5 TRBD1 . TGTGCCAGCAGCAGGGACAGGGGGTACTTAGAGCAGTACTTC CASSRDRGYLEQYF
TRBJ1-4 TRBV2 TRBD1 . TGTGCCAGCAGCGCAGACAGGGGGCAAGAAAAACTGTTTTTT CASSADRGQEKLFF
TRBJ1-1 TRBV30 . . TGTGCCTGTGATGTTACAGCGGGTTACACTGAAGCTTTCTTT CACDVTAGYTEAFF
TRBJ2-7 TRBV7-2 . . TGTGCCAGCAGCTTATGGCGGGACGCCTACGAGCAGTACTTC CASSLWRDAYEQYF
TRBJ2-2 TRBV27 . . TGTGCCAGCAGTTATCCGAACACCGGGGAGCTGTTTTTT CASSYPNTGELFF
TRBJ2-3 TRBV6-5 TRBD2 . TGTGCCAGCAAGGGGACTAGTGAGACAGATACGCAGTATTTT CASKGTSETDTQYF
TRBJ2-1 TRBV29-1 TRBD2 once TGCAGCGTTGAGGCGGGGGTAGTCTACAATGAGCAGTTCTTC CSVEAGVVYNEQFF
TRBJ2-1 TRBV27 . . TGTGCCAGCAGTTCCTCTCAGTCGAGCTCCTACAATGAGCAGTTCTTC CASSSSQSSSYNEQFF
TRBJ2-5 TRBV6-5 . . TGTGCCAGCAGTCGACAGCAAGAAGAAGAGACCCAGTACTTC CASSRQQEEETQYF
TRBJ2-1 TRBV6-5 TRBD2 . TGTGCCAGCAGTTACCCAAGCGGGAGAGGCGAGCAGTTCTTC CASSYPSGRGEQFF
TRBJ2-7 TRBV28 TRBD1 . TGTGCCAGCACTATGACAGGGGGCTACGAGCAGTACTTC CASTMTGGYEQYF
TRBJ2-5 TRBV7-9 TRBD2 . TGTGCCAGCAGCACCCGGACTAGCGGGACCAAACAAGAGACCCAGTACTTC CASSTRTSGTKQETQYF
TRBJ2-3 TRBV10-3 TRBD1 . TGTGCCAGCGCGACAGGGGGCGCGGCAGATACGCAGTATTTT CASATGGAADTQYF
TRBJ2-3 TRBV6-4 TRBD2 . TGTGCCAGCAGTGTCTCTAGCGGGAGGACAGATACGCAGTATTTT CASSVSSGRTDTQYF
TRBJ2-1 TRBV2 TRBD1 . TGTGCCAGCAGTGAAGCAGGGGGCCCCTACAATGAGCAGTTCTTC CASSEAGGPYNEQFF
TRBJ2-1 TRBV7-6 TRBD1 . TGTGCCAGCAGACGAACCGGGACAGAATCTTACAATGAGCAGTTCTTC CASRRTGTESYNEQFF